This T cell receptor (beta chain) is drawn from a study of T cell responses to AZD1222 COVID-19 vaccine. Some clones are missing from TCRdb's copy, which holds only in-frame ones; the method was immunoSEQ multiplex PCR. The sample lists around 130,000 clones, roughly 89% seen once, with 5% to 6.5% in the top ten. V was clipped by 7 bases and J by 7 bases, with 13 bases between them. This CDR3 has 12 residues. Per the germline V gene, CDR1 is LNHDA and CDR2 is SQIVND (reference sequence). The sequence came from an adult in good health. V usage is TRBV19 and J usage is TRBJ1-1; D gene ambiguous. The sample was peripheral blood, taken on day 0 of AZD1222 vaccination. CDR3 in amino acids: CASIRRNGEAFF. In nucleotides, the CDR3 is TGTGCCAGTATACGCAGGAACGGTGAAGCTTTCTTT. The entire variable domain, with the rest obtained from reference TRBV19 and TRBJ1-1, is as follows: DGGITQSPKYLFRKEGQNVTLSCEQNLNHDAMYWYRQDPGQGLRLIYYSQIVNDFQKGDIAEGYSVSREKKESFPLTVTSAQKNPTAFYLCASIRRNGEAFFGQGTRLTVV.